One T cell receptor (beta chain) is described in this entry. Its specificity is unknown. Sample-barcoded 5' priming and a J-beta primer mix drove a second PCR of 7 to 11 cycles. Each cDNA molecule was tagged by a template-switch adaptor with 12 random nucleotides. TCRdb ran MiXCR on the 5' RACE reads and lists one entry per CDR3 protein. The repertoire holds about 930,000 distinct CDR3 sequences, with about 27% as singletons. The data were taken from a study of blood T cells in healthy people across ages. Study-level findings and limits: TCR beta diversity per million T cells fell roughly linearly with age.

These sequences were also reported in another study, on T cells of mothers and their children. That work states: Each child contributed about 3 million TCR beta CDR3 reads, while each mother contributed over 9 million.

This receptor was obtained from a woman aged 40 to 50 in good health. Sequencing was performed on blood.

The CDR3 region is CASSPGEKAGELFF. DNA for the CDR3: TGTGCCAGCTCACCAGGGGAAAAGGCCGGGGAGCTGTTTTTT. This chain connects TRBV18 to TRBJ2-2; D not resolved. V shed 2 bases and J shed 6 bases, with 10 bases lying between them. CDR3 length equals 14 residues. CDR1 is KGHSH and CDR2 is LQKENI in the germline V gene.